The 20 T cell receptor beta chains below come from one sample, sequenced in a study of blood T cell repertoires in COVID-19. Profiling relied on immunoSEQ multiplex PCR, and the TCRdb table lists in-frame clones only, not all of them. The table has roughly 200,000 clones, roughly 87% seen once. The sequencing input was peripheral blood. Receptors originate from a man aged 55 to 69 with active or convalescent COVID-19.

V usage is TRBV2 and J usage is TRBJ1-2; D ambiguous. Trimming took off 2 bases at V and 6 bases at J, with 16 bases between the two ends. The germline CDR1 and CDR2 sequences are SNHLY and FYNNEI. The CDR3 is 15 amino acids. The CDR3 region is CASSELGAERNGYTF. CDR3 sequence (DNA): TGTGCCAGCAGTGAATTGGGCGCAGAACGTAATGGCTACACCTTC.

The V and J genes are TRBV11-2 and TRBJ1-1, with 9 bases aligning to TRBD1. The CDR3 has 13 residues. With V trimmed by 5 bases and J by 10 bases, 8 bases remained unmatched. CDR1 and CDR2 (germline): SGHAT, FQNNGV. DNA for the CDR3: TGTGCCAGCAGCACCCGGACAGGGGCCGGAGCTTTCTTT. Amino acids: CASSTRTGAGAFF.

The chain recombines TRBV19 with TRBJ2-1; unclear D gene. This CDR3 region has 15 residues. The V and J ends lost 3 bases and 6 bases respectively, with 15 bases between them. The germline V gene has CDR1 LNHDA and CDR2 SQIVND (reference sequence). CDR3 nucleotides: TGTGCCAGTAGTATTAGCCACCCCGCATTCAATGAGCAGTTCTTC. Its translation: CASSISHPAFNEQFF.

This chain joins TRBV7-3 and TRBJ2-2; 9 nucleotides match TRBD2. The CDR3 sequence is 16 residues long. V shed 7 bases and J 0 bases; nucleotides not matched to a gene: 6. Looked up from germline, CDR1 is SGHTA and CDR2 is FQGTGA. This chain's CDR3 is CASTEAGGTNTGELFF. The CDR3 region has the DNA TGTGCCAGCACCGAAGCGGGGGGAACGAACACCGGGGAGCTGTTTTTT.

The chain is built from TRBV5-6 and TRBJ1-2; D gene unclear. This CDR3 region has 13 residues. CDR1 is SGHDT, CDR2 YYEEEE, per germline. Deletions cut 3 bases from V and 5 bases from J, with 11 bases between. CDR3 DNA sequence: TGTGCCAGCAGCTCCTCGGGTTGGTATGGCTACACCTTC. It specifies CASSSSGWYGYTF.

This rearrangement joins TRBV6-5 to TRBJ1-2, with a possible D match to TRBD1 (6 bases). The CDR3 spans 16 residues. V shed 0 bases and J shed 6 bases, with 17 bases lying between them. Germline assignment: CDR1 MNHEY and CDR2 SVGAGI. CDR3 sequence reads: CASSYSGLGGGNGYTF. In DNA, the CDR3 is TGTGCCAGCAGTTACTCGGGCCTGGGCGGGGGCAATGGCTACACCTTC.

This sequence joins TRBV6-5 and TRBJ1-3; TRBD1 matches at 7 bases. This CDR3 has 14 amino acids. The V gene's germline CDR1 is MNHEY and CDR2 SVGAGI. Losses at the gene ends were 0 bases for V and 8 bases for J; bases not matched to a gene: 4. CDR3 in amino acids: CASSYSNRGDTIYF. As DNA, the CDR3 is TGTGCCAGCAGTTACTCGAACAGGGGAGACACCATATATTTT.

The rearrangement joins TRBV9 to TRBJ2-2, with D uncertain. V was pared by 2 bases and J by 7 bases, with 9 bases between. There are 13 residues in the CDR3. Per the germline V gene, CDR1 is SGDLS and CDR2 is YYNGEE. Here the CDR3 reads CASSVMAGGELFF. In nucleotides, the CDR3 is TGTGCCAGCAGCGTCATGGCAGGCGGGGAGCTGTTTTTT.

This chain uses TRBV5-1 with TRBJ2-7, with 10 bases fitting TRBD2. V was pared by 6 bases and J by 2 bases, with 14 bases of the junction left unmatched. Germline-derived CDR1 and CDR2 are SGHRS and YFSETQ. The CDR3 runs 17 residues. The CDR3 DNA reads as TGCGCCAGCATCCTTGGGCCTACTAGCGGGGCTACCTACGAGCAGTACTTC. It is translated as CASILGPTSGATYEQYF.

V is TRBV6-5 and J is TRBJ1-1, with 7 bases identical to TRBD1. Trimming at V came to 8 bases and at J to 7 bases, leaving 16 bases not matched to a gene. CDR1 is MNHEY, CDR2 SVGAGI, per germline. The length of the CDR3 is 15 residues. The CDR3 DNA follows: TGTGCCAGCGTCGAAGACAGGGCAAGCGTGGTTGAAGCTTTCTTT. It specifies CASVEDRASVVEAFF.

This chain joins TRBV9 and TRBJ2-2; TRBD1 aligns across 8 bases. CDR3 length: 15 amino acids. Germline V gene sequence: CDR1 SGDLS, CDR2 YYNGEE. J gave up 6 bases and V 0 bases, and 4 bases lay outside the gene matches. The chain's CDR3 is CASSVGQGTPGELFF. The CDR3 DNA sequence: TGTGCCAGCAGCGTAGGACAGGGGACCCCCGGGGAGCTGTTTTTT. The whole variable domain, remainder taken from reference TRBV9 and TRBJ2-2, is DSGVTQTPKHLITATGQRVTLRCSPRSGDLSVYWYQQSLDQGLQFLIQYYNGEERAKGNILERFSAQQFPDLHSELNLSSLELGDSALYFCASSVGQGTPGELFFGEGSRLTVL.

The J gene is TRBJ2-2, the V gene TRBV6-5, with 8 bases lining up with TRBD1. The CDR3 runs 14 residues. Germline loops: CDR1 MNHEY, CDR2 SVGAGI. Germline trimming cut 6 bases from V and 4 bases from J; bases unmatched to any gene: 4. DNA for the CDR3: TGTGCCAGCAGCAGGGGGCTCGGCACCGGGGAGCTGTTTTTT. It encodes CASSRGLGTGELFF.

The V gene is TRBV5-8, the J gene TRBJ1-2, with a weak D call TRBD1 (5 bases). CDR3 length: 12 residues. Trimming took off 4 bases at V and 13 bases at J, with 17 bases between the two ends. Germline V gives CDR1 SGHTS, CDR2 YDEGEE. CDR3 in amino acids: CASSGGTSERTF. CDR3 nucleotide sequence: TGTGCCAGCAGCGGCGGGACTTCCGAGCGCACCTTC. Using reference TRBV5-8 and TRBJ1-2 for the parts outside the CDR3, the full variable domain is EAGVTQSPTHLIKTRGQQATLRCSPISGHTSVYWYQQALGLGLQFLLWYDEGEERNRGNFPPRFSGRQFPNYSSELNVNALELEDSALYLCASSGGTSERTFGSGTRLTVV.

Only one count was recorded for this clone. The V and J genes are TRBV5-5 and TRBJ2-1, with 10 bases fitting TRBD1. The V gene end was trimmed by 5 bases and the J gene end by 4 bases; junction bases not matched to a gene: 6. The germline V gene encodes CDR1 SGHKS and CDR2 YYEKEE (reference sequence). The CDR3 runs 15 residues. The DNA of the CDR3 is TGTGCCAGCAGTAGGGACAGGGGACCTTACAATGAGCAGTTCTTC. The encoded protein is CASSRDRGPYNEQFF.

The chain is built from TRBV13 and TRBJ2-3, with 11 bases lining up with TRBD2. With 5 bases clipped from V and 1 base from J, the junction kept 5 bases outside the gene matches. The CDR3 contains 16 residues. Germline V CDR1 and CDR2: PRHDT, FYEKMQ (reference sequence). CDR3 in DNA: TGTGCCAGCAGCCACACACTAGCGGGGGGCACAGATACGCAGTATTTT. Protein: CASSHTLAGGTDTQYF.

This clone has just a few counts. This rearrangement joins TRBV5-1 to TRBJ1-6, with D tentatively TRBD1 (6 bases). V shed 4 bases and J shed 7 bases, with 12 bases lying between them. The CDR3 spans 14 residues. Germline CDR1 SGHRS, CDR2 YFSETQ. DNA of the CDR3: TGCGCCAGCAGCGTAGGGGGTTCAAATTCACCCCTCCACTTT. Its translation is CASSVGGSNSPLHF.

The chain is built from TRBV7-3 and TRBJ1-1, with D unclear. Germline V gives CDR1 SGHTA, CDR2 FQGTGA. This CDR3 has 14 amino acids. V dropped 5 bases and J dropped 1 base, with 11 bases sitting between them. The CDR3: CASSPSSGNTEAFF. The CDR3, as DNA: TGTGCCAGCAGCCCCTCCTCGGGGAACACTGAAGCTTTCTTT.

The chain combines TRBV3-1 (or the pseudogene TRBV3-2) with TRBJ1-2; possible D gene TRBD1, 6 bases. The germline V and J ends were trimmed by 3 bases and 7 bases, with 12 bases remaining between them. This CDR3 is built from 13 residues. CDR1 LGHDT and CDR2 YNNKEL come from the germline V gene (reference sequence). The CDR3 spells CASSHWTAGGYTF. CDR3 nucleotide sequence: TGTGCCAGCAGCCATTGGACAGCCGGTGGCTACACCTTC.

This rearrangement joins TRBV5-1 to TRBJ2-7, with 7 bases aligning to TRBD1. Germline CDR1 SGHRS, CDR2 YFSETQ. J lost 3 bases, V lost 3 bases, and 3 bases had no gene match. The CDR3 is made up of 13 amino acids. Here the CDR3 DNA reads TGCGCCAGCAGCTCCCGGGACAGCTACGAGCAGTACTTC. Protein sequence: CASSSRDSYEQYF.

This chain connects TRBV24-1 to TRBJ2-3, with 7 bases lining up with TRBD1. The CDR3 contains 17 residues. V gave up 1 base and J gave up 2 bases; unmatched junction bases: 8. Germline V gene lookup returns CDR1 KGHDR and CDR2 SFDVKD. DNA for the CDR3: TGTGCCACCAGTGATTTCAATACAGGGGCCAACACAGATACGCAGTATTTT. Translating gives CATSDFNTGANTDTQYF.